The 17 T cell receptor beta chains reported below all come from one sample, sequenced in a study of cytomegalovirus exposure and HLA in healthy donors. Vbeta (60) and Jbeta (13) primers were used in the PCR. Clones were read by immunoSEQ multiplex PCR, and TCRdb kept only the in-frame ones, dropping some. The sample has about 170,000 clones, 62% seen once; the top ten hold less than 3%. The sample comprised PBMCs. The receptors shown here come from a man aged 40-50 years in good health and CMV-seronegative.

This chain connects TRBV7-9 to TRBJ2-1; TRBD2 matches at 8 bases. Per the germline V gene, CDR1 is SEHNR and CDR2 is FQNEAQ (reference sequence). Losses at the gene ends were 4 bases for V and 7 bases for J; bases not matched to a gene: 12. The CDR3 extends over 16 amino acids. The chain's CDR3 is CASSSLGSGSLNEQFF. CDR3 bases: TGTGCCAGCAGCTCCCTCGGGAGCGGGAGTTTGAATGAGCAGTTCTTC.

The chain joins TRBV11-2 to TRBJ2-3; D remains unclear. Trimming stripped 1 base from V and 6 bases from J, with 5 bases between. This CDR3 has 12 amino acids. Per germline, CDR1 SGHAT and CDR2 FQNNGV. The CDR3 loop is CASSLGVDTQYF. DNA for the CDR3: TGTGCCAGCAGCTTAGGAGTGGATACGCAGTATTTT. The full variable domain, completed using reference TRBV11-2 and TRBJ2-3, is EAGVAQSPRYKIIEKRQSVAFWCNPISGHATLYWYQQILGQGPKLLIQFQNNGVVDDSQLPKDRFSAERLKGVDSTLKIQPAKLEDSAVYLCASSLGVDTQYFGPGTRLTVL.

The chain has TRBV10-3 and TRBJ1-1, with 12 nucleotides matching TRBD1. The CDR3 consists of 15 residues. Per germline, CDR1 ENHRY and CDR2 SYGVKD. The ends lost 10 bases at V and 4 bases at J; junction bases unmatched: 10. CDR3 amino acids: CASLQPGQGATEAFF. CDR3 DNA: TGTGCCAGCCTCCAACCGGGACAGGGGGCCACTGAAGCTTTCTTT.

This chain links TRBV5-5 with TRBJ1-5; no clear D gene. This CDR3 has 15 amino acids. Germline V gene lookup returns CDR1 SGHKS and CDR2 YYEKEE (reference sequence). Deletions cut 0 bases from V and 7 bases from J, with 14 bases between. CDR3 coding DNA: TGTGCCAGCAGCTTGGCGTTGGGAGGAACGCAGCCCCAGCATTTT. Translated, it gives CASSLALGGTQPQHF.

This clone was counted between two and nine times. The chain combines TRBV5-4 with TRBJ2-1; TRBD2 might be the D (6 bases). The V gene's germline CDR1 is SGHNT and CDR2 YYREEE (reference sequence). The CDR3 runs 13 residues. V dropped 0 bases and J dropped 6 bases, with 7 bases sitting between them. CDR3 residues: CASSLGLGNEQFF. In DNA form, the CDR3 reads TGTGCCAGCAGCTTGGGACTAGGCAATGAGCAGTTCTTC.

The chain combines TRBV6-6 with TRBJ1-1, with 7 bases lining up with TRBD1. The germline CDR1 and CDR2 sequences are MNHNY and SVGAGI (reference sequence). CDR3 length equals 14 residues. Germline trimming cut 6 bases from V and 3 bases from J; bases unmatched to any gene: 7. The CDR3 coding sequence is TGTGCCAGCAGACCCAGGGGGTACGACACTGAAGCTTTCTTT. Amino acid sequence: CASRPRGYDTEAFF.

V gene TRBV5-6 combines with J gene TRBJ2-5; D may be TRBD1 (6 bases). Germline V gives CDR1 SGHDT, CDR2 YYEEEE. V was clipped by 3 bases and J by 0 bases, with 9 bases between them. The CDR3 spans 14 residues. The CDR3 DNA is TGTGCCAGCAGCTCCCAGGGGTACCAAGAGACCCAGTACTTC. Protein: CASSSQGYQETQYF.

This clone was counted once. The chain has TRBV7-2 and TRBJ2-2, with D unclear. The CDR3 runs 14 residues. The V gene lost 5 bases and the J gene lost 5 bases, with 12 bases spanning the gap. Germline CDR1 SGHTA, CDR2 FQGNSA. DNA of the CDR3: TGTGCCAGCAGCCGTCGGAGTATTACCGGGGAGCTGTTTTTT. It yields the protein CASSRRSITGELFF.

The V gene is TRBV7-2, the J gene TRBJ2-2, with 7 bases lining up with TRBD2. The length of the CDR3 is 16 residues. Germline CDR1 and CDR2: SGHTA and FQGNSA. The trim removed 2 bases at V and 1 base at J, leaving 4 bases unmatched. This CDR3 reads CASSLQVAGNTGELFF. The DNA of the CDR3 is TGTGCCAGCAGCTTACAAGTAGCGGGGAACACCGGGGAGCTGTTTTTT.

V is TRBV28 and J is TRBJ1-1; 10 bases are shared with TRBD1. CDR1 is MDHEN and CDR2 is SYDVKM in the germline V gene. This CDR3 has 15 amino acids. Losses at the gene ends were 5 bases for V and 5 bases for J; bases not matched to a gene: 8. Here the CDR3 DNA reads TGTGCCAGCAGTACTCCGACAGGGGGCGGAACTGAAGCTTTCTTT. Amino acids: CASSTPTGGGTEAFF. The complete variable domain, with remaining parts taken from reference TRBV28 and TRBJ1-1, reads DVKVTQSSRYLVKRTGEKVFLECVQDMDHENMFWYRQDPGLGLRLIYFSYDVKMKEKGDIPEGYSVSREKKERFSLILESASTNQTSMYLCASSTPTGGGTEAFFGQGTRLTVV.

This sequence joins TRBV18 and TRBJ2-7, with TRBD2 matching over 9 bases. This CDR3 has 15 amino acids. After removal of 3 bases from V and 1 base from J, the junction contained 4 bases not matched to a gene. Germline V gene data show CDR1 as KGHSH and CDR2 as LQKENI. The CDR3 spells CASSPPGLASYEQYF. CDR3 DNA: TGTGCCAGCTCACCCCCGGGACTAGCTTCCTACGAGCAGTACTTC.

This clone was recorded once. The chain combines TRBV18 with TRBJ1-1; maybe TRBD1 (6 bases). V was clipped by 3 bases and J by 0 bases, with 11 bases between them. The length of the CDR3 is 15 residues. Germline V gene data show CDR1 as KGHSH and CDR2 as LQKENI. In DNA, the CDR3 is TGTGCCAGCTCACCGCTTGGGGGCATGAACACTGAAGCTTTCTTT. Protein: CASSPLGGMNTEAFF.

Only a few counts were recorded for this clone. The chain recombines TRBV18 with TRBJ2-7; 9 bases agree with TRBD2. There are 15 residues in the CDR3. Germline loops: CDR1 KGHSH, CDR2 LQKENI. V dropped 2 bases and J dropped 4; count of bases not matched to a gene: 6. The CDR3 loop reads CASSPGSGGLYEQYF. Written as DNA, the CDR3 is TGTGCCAGCTCACCAGGGAGCGGGGGGTTATACGAGCAGTACTTC.

The chain has TRBV19 and TRBJ1-2; possibly TRBD1 for D (6 bases). The CDR3 sequence is 12 residues long. CDR1 is LNHDA, CDR2 SQIVND, per germline (reference sequence). V was clipped by 7 bases and J by 6 bases, with 12 bases between them. CDR3 loop: CASISTGNGYTF. In DNA form, the CDR3 reads TGTGCCAGTATATCCACAGGGAATGGCTACACCTTC.

This clone turned up a few times. DNA of the CDR3: TGTGCCAGCAGCACCCACAGGGGGACGAACACTGAAGCTTTCTTT. This sequence encodes CASSTHRGTNTEAFF. The chain couples TRBV11-3 to TRBJ1-1; TRBD1 matches at 8 bases. The germline V gene has CDR1 SGHNT and CDR2 YENEEA. CDR3 length: 15 amino acids. Trimming cost V 5 bases and J 1 base; bases outside gene matches: 6.

This clone turned up a few times. V and J are TRBV5-8 and TRBJ1-5; tentatively, D is TRBD1 (5 bases). Germline lookup yields CDR1 SGHTS and CDR2 YDEGEE. The CDR3 extends over 18 amino acids. V was cut by 4 bases and J by 6 bases, with 26 bases left in between. The CDR3: CASSPTGGARVGGQPQHF. CDR3 coding DNA: TGTGCCAGCAGCCCCACCGGAGGGGCCAGGGTGGGAGGTCAGCCCCAGCATTTT.

V gene TRBV18 combines with J gene TRBJ1-2, with unresolved D. Trimming took 3 bases from V and 0 from J, leaving 11 bases between them. Germline CDR1 reads KGHSH; CDR2 reads LQKENI. CDR3 size: 15 residues. The CDR3 DNA reads TGTGCCAGCTCACCCGACAAGCTCACTAACTATGGCTACACCTTC. This encodes CASSPDKLTNYGYTF.